One and the same sample provided the 8 T cell receptor beta chains below, sequenced in a study of T-cell memory formation after mild COVID-19. TCRdb reanalysed the 5' RACE reads using MiXCR and keeps one entry per CDR3 protein. The sample comprises fewer than 350,000 distinct CDR3 sequences, roughly 17% of which are singletons, and roughly 23% rests with the top ten. The sequencing input was PBMCs or a T cell subset sorted from them (not recorded which). All receptors come from a man aged 18 to 29 who had mild COVID-19 (a few samples of this study predate the infection). Cell type and time point are not known.

This clonotype was detected only a few times. The chain employs TRBV20-1 and TRBJ2-3; D gene ambiguous. Germline assignment: CDR1 DFQATT and CDR2 SNEGSKA (reference sequence). The CDR3 length is 12 residues. V was trimmed by 3 bases and J by 2 bases, leaving 6 bases between them. CDR3 in amino acids: CSASQPTDTQYF. The CDR3 region has the DNA TGCAGTGCTAGCCAGCCCACAGATACGCAGTATTTT.

In its sample, this clonotype was seen a few times. The V call is TRBV9, the J call TRBJ2-7; tentative D call: TRBD1 (6 bases). Trimming pared 3 bases from V and 0 bases from J, leaving 10 bases between. The CDR3 contains 14 residues. Germline V gene sequence: CDR1 SGDLS, CDR2 YYNGEE. The CDR3 coding sequence is TGTGCCAGCAGCGAATGGGACACCTCCTACGAGCAGTACTTC. This translates into CASSEWDTSYEQYF.

This clonotype has more than one count but fewer than ten. The V and J genes are TRBV18 and TRBJ1-1; perhaps TRBD1 as D (5 bases). The germline V gene encodes CDR1 KGHSH and CDR2 LQKENI. Trimming removed 0 bases at V and 8 bases at J, with 13 bases between. The CDR3 sequence is 14 residues long. CDR3 coding DNA: TGTGCCAGCTCACCACCAGGGGAGCCTCGGGAAGCTTTCTTT. It is translated as CASSPPGEPREAFF. The entire variable domain, with the rest obtained from reference TRBV18 and TRBJ1-1, is as follows: NAGVMQNPRHLVRRRGQEARLRCSPMKGHSHVYWYRQLPEEGLKFMVYLQKENIIDESGMPKERFSAEFPKEGPSILRIQQVVRGDSAAYFCASSPPGEPREAFFGQGTRLTVV.

This clonotype was seen at least ten times. The chain combines TRBV5-6 with TRBJ2-3, with 13 bases aligning to TRBD2. V trimming: 4 bases; J trimming: 5 bases; junction bases outside the gene matches: 7. This CDR3 is built from 16 residues. Germline assignment: CDR1 SGHDT and CDR2 YYEEEE. Written as DNA, the CDR3 is TGTGCCAGCAGCCGCCGACTAGCGGGGGGCTTAGATACGCAGTATTTT. Its translation: CASSRRLAGGLDTQYF.

The chain combines TRBV5-6 with TRBJ2-6; tentatively, D is TRBD2 (5 bases). This CDR3 is built from 18 residues. V was cut by 1 base and J by 0 bases, with 14 bases left in between. The germline V gene has CDR1 SGHDT and CDR2 YYEEEE. The chain's CDR3 is CASSLSEMTNSGANVLTF. The CDR3 nucleotides are TGTGCCAGCAGCTTGTCCGAGATGACTAACTCTGGGGCCAACGTCCTGACTTTC. Full variable domain (missing parts from reference TRBV5-6 and TRBJ2-6): DAGVTQSPTHLIKTRGQQVTLRCSPKSGHDTVSWYQQALGQGPQFIFQYYEEEERQRGNFPDRFSGHQFPNYSSELNVNALLLGDSALYLCASSLSEMTNSGANVLTFGAGSRLTVL.

This clonotype has only a few counts. This sequence joins TRBV14 and TRBJ2-4; tentatively, D is TRBD1 or TRBD2 (5 bases each). Germline loops: CDR1 SGHDN, CDR2 FVKESK. Deletions cut 4 bases from V and 7 bases from J, with 20 bases between. This CDR3 contains 16 residues. The CDR3 protein is CASSPGVSGSLNIQYF. The CDR3 region has the DNA TGTGCCAGCAGCCCCGGCGTTTCAGGGAGTTTGAACATTCAGTACTTC. The full variable domain, with the rest looked up from reference TRBV14 and TRBJ2-4, is EAGVTQFPSHSVIEKGQTVTLRCDPISGHDNLYWYRRVMGKEIKFLLHFVKESKQDESGMPNNRFLAERTGGTYSTLKVQPAELEDSGVYFCASSPGVSGSLNIQYFGAGTRLSVL.

This clonotype was picked up a small number of times. The V call is TRBV28, the J call TRBJ2-7; D uncertain. The CDR3 consists of 13 residues. Trimming shortened V by 7 bases and J by 2 bases, and 12 bases separated the two germline ends. Germline CDR1 reads MDHEN; CDR2 reads SYDVKM. CDR3 loop: CASIRLYPYEQYV. In DNA form, the CDR3 reads TGTGCCAGCATCCGACTGTATCCCTACGAGCAGTACGTC.

The V call is TRBV4-3, the J call TRBJ2-2; D remains ambiguous. Trimming pared 1 base from V and 1 base from J, leaving 10 bases between. CDR3 size: 16 residues. Germline assignment: CDR1 LGHNA and CDR2 YSLEER. The CDR3 is CASSQAARGNTGELFF. The DNA for the CDR3 is TGCGCCAGCAGCCAAGCAGCTCGAGGGAACACCGGGGAGCTGTTTTTT.